This paragraph covers one TCR beta chain sequence. The antigen is unknown. CDR3 length: 13 residues. The germline V gene encodes CDR1 SGHVS and CDR2 FNYEAQ. Trimming took 4 bases from V and 5 from J; bases not matched to a gene: 3. The source of the sample is a study of radiotherapy plus CTLA-4 blockade in lung cancer. In chemo-refractory metastatic non-small-cell lung cancer, patients got ipilimumab CTLA-4 blockade together with focal radiation. Study observations and caveats: Expansion in blood of tumor-derived TCR clones was seen after radiotherapy plus ipilimumab.

The method was immunoSEQ multiplex PCR; TCRdb's version includes in-frame clones alone and lacks a portion of them. There are about 99,000 clones in the sample; almost 90% occur only once, and 4.9% lies in the top ten. The chain has TRBV7-6 and TRBJ2-5, with 8 bases lining up with TRBD1. The specimen was peripheral blood, collected from a patient treated with radiotherapy plus ipilimumab. The clonotype originates from a human donor with non-small cell lung cancer that progressed on radiotherapy plus ipilimumab. CDR3 region: CASSSTGGETQYF. DNA for the CDR3: TGTGCCAGCAGCTCCACAGGGGGGGAGACCCAGTACTTC.